The source of this TCR beta chain is a study of OX40 agonist ivuxolimab in advanced cancers. In the study overall: In this cohort, patients received ivuxolimab, an agonistic anti-OX40 (CD134) antibody. Participants, 82.7% male, averaged about 56 years of age, ranging from roughly 23 to 90. Findings and caveats of the study: Averaged across samples, CD8+ T cells carried more expanded clones than CD4+ did.

On this clone: The antigen remains unidentified.

The protocol was immunoSEQ multiplex PCR, while the TCRdb copy is restricted to in-frame clones and leaves out a portion. The sample includes tens of thousands of clones, 80% to 95% of them seen just once. V lost 6 bases and J lost 10; bases outside the gene matches: 5. CDR1 is MNHEY, CDR2 SVGAGI, per germline. This CDR3 has 11 amino acids. Blood samples were obtained at baseline, cycle 4 day 1, and cycle 7 day 1. The clonotype comes from an adult with an advanced solid tumor such as melanoma, head and neck, liver or kidney cancer. Specimen: CD4+ or CD8+ T cells sorted from blood, collected in a trial of the OX40 agonist ivuxolimab. V gene TRBV6-5 combines with J gene TRBJ1-1; 7 bases map to TRBD1. In nucleotides, the CDR3 is TGTGCCAGCAGAACAGGGGAGGGAGCTTTCTTT. Translating gives CASRTGEGAFF.